Below, one TCR beta chain is given with its context. This specimen comes from a study of cytomegalovirus exposure and HLA in healthy donors. The CDR3 contains 15 residues. CDR1 and CDR2 (germline): LNHDA, SQIVND (reference sequence). J gave up 4 bases and V 11 bases, and 12 bases lay outside the gene matches. The method was immunoSEQ multiplex PCR; TCRdb's version includes in-frame clones alone and lacks a portion of them. The sample lists about 150,000 clones; approximately 86% were seen once. The chain links TRBV19 to TRBJ2-1; 9 bases line up with TRBD1. The source is a human donor in good health. The sequenced sample consisted of PBMCs. The CDR3 bases are TGTGCCTCCAAAATCCGGGACAGGGATTACAATGAGCAGTTCTTC. Protein product: CASKIRDRDYNEQFF.